The 2 T cell receptor beta chains in this list originate from one sample, sequenced in a study of blood T cell repertoires in COVID-19. The protocol was immunoSEQ multiplex PCR, while the TCRdb copy is restricted to in-frame clones and leaves out a portion. This table holds 150,000 to 200,000 clones, around 83% found once. Sequencing input: PBMCs or T cells enriched from blood (not recorded which). The receptors originated from a woman in her forties in a cohort exposed to, infected with or recovered from COVID-19 (not recorded which).

The chain employs TRBV7-9 and TRBJ2-7; 10 positions match TRBD1. The CDR3 spans 15 residues. The J segment lost 5 bases and the V segment lost 4 bases, leaving 8 bases of the junction unmatched. Germline lookup yields CDR1 SEHNR and CDR2 FQNEAQ (reference sequence). The CDR3 coding sequence is TGTGCCAGCAGCTCTGGGACAGGGGCGAGTAACGAGCAGTACTTC. It is translated as CASSSGTGASNEQYF.

The V call is TRBV14, the J call TRBJ1-2, with 8 nucleotides matching TRBD1. CDR3 length: 13 residues. V lost 2 bases to trimming and J lost 5 bases; unmatched junction nucleotides: 1. Germline-derived CDR1 and CDR2 are SGHDN and FVKESK. CDR3: CASSQRQGYGYTF. The CDR3 nucleotides read TGTGCCAGCAGCCAACGACAGGGGTATGGCTACACCTTC.